This T cell receptor (beta chain) was captured in a study of shared clonotypes between healthy human individuals. V gave up 1 base and J gave up 6 bases, with 3 bases separating them. This CDR3 spans 11 amino acids. Germline CDR1 reads SGHDT; CDR2 reads YYEEEE. Splitting of CD4+ cells produced CD45RA+ naive and CD45RA-negative memory subsets. A remark on this clone: The sample contains more than one DNA sequence encoding this CDR3.

Some clones are missing from TCRdb's copy, which holds only in-frame ones; the method was immunoSEQ multiplex PCR. This table has 2 million or so clones, 85% to 95% appearing once. V and J are TRBV5-6 and TRBJ2-3; no firm D call. The clonotype comes from a man younger than 35 in good health. Specimen: naive CD4+ T cells sorted from blood. Stated subset: CD45RA+ positively selected. In DNA form, the CDR3 reads TGTGCCAGCAGCTTGATCGATACGCAGTATTTT. It encodes CASSLIDTQYF.